The rows below give T cell receptor beta chains drawn from one sample of a study of chemoradiotherapy in HPV16-positive cancers. Assay used: immunoSEQ multiplex PCR; TCRdb lists only in-frame clones, some missing. The sample comprises more than 20,000 clones, roughly 87% of which are singletons, and roughly 4.3% rests with the top ten. The sample here was blood, taken from a patient who underwent chemoradiotherapy. These receptors were collected from a human donor with HPV-associated anogenital cancer. Both conserved end residues are part of each CDR3. Each record gives: D gene, J gene, clone size, V gene, CDR3 DNA, CDR3 protein. D genes are given only for firm matches. Rows may omit the clone size; those that give it use once, few, many or a size class.

>NA|TRBJ1-4|NA|TRBV4-3
TGCGCCAGCAGCCTAGAGGGGGACGGGAATGAAAAACTGTTTTTT
CASSLEGDGNEKLFF
>NA|TRBJ2-7|NA|TRBV18
TGTGCCAGCTCACCACTCCGCGGGGAATCATCCGAGCAGTACTTC
CASSPLRGESSEQYF
>NA|TRBJ2-7|NA|TRBV6-5
TGTGCCAGCAGCCGACGAGGGGGTCACGAGCAGTACTTC
CASSRRGGHEQYF
>TRBD1|TRBJ1-1|NA|TRBV5-6
TGTGCCAGCAGTACAGGGGGCCTCAACACTGAAGCTTTCTTT
CASSTGGLNTEAFF
>TRBD2|TRBJ2-3|NA|TRBV18
TGTGCCAGCTCACCACCTGGGAGCCCGGGGGGGCTGGATACGCAGTATTTT
CASSPPGSPGGLDTQYF
>NA|TRBJ1-1|NA|TRBV10-1
TGCGCCAGCAGTGGACAGCAAATGAACACTGAAGCTTTCTTT
CASSGQQMNTEAFF
>NA|TRBJ2-2|NA|TRBV7-8
TGTGCCAGCAGCTTAGACGTGCCCAGGTTTAACACCGGGGAGCTGTTTTTT
CASSLDVPRFNTGELFF
>NA|TRBJ2-2|NA|TRBV19
TGTGCCAGTAGCCGGAACACCGGGGAGCTGTTTTTT
CASSRNTGELFF
>NA|TRBJ1-1|once|TRBV30
TGTGCCTGGAGGACGCCCGGGGTGGGGGGAGCTTTCTTT
CAWRTPGVGGAFF
>NA|TRBJ1-5|NA|TRBV19
TGTGCCAGTAGCCAACAGTGGGGCCAGCATTTT
CASSQQWGQHF
>NA|TRBJ2-3|NA|TRBV5-4
TGTGCCAGCAGCTTGGTGCACAGGCGAAGCACAGATACGCAGTATTTT
CASSLVHRRSTDTQYF
>TRBD1|TRBJ2-7|NA|TRBV7-2
TGTGCCAGCAGCTTAAGTACAGGGGCGTACGAGCAGTACTTC
CASSLSTGAYEQYF
>NA|TRBJ1-1|NA|TRBV5-6
TGTGCCAGCAGCTTCGGGTTGAGAGGGGGCACTGAAGCTTTCTTT
CASSFGLRGGTEAFF
>NA|TRBJ2-3|NA|TRBV30
TGTGCCTGGAGTTGGGTAAACACAGATACGCAGTATTTT
CAWSWVNTDTQYF
>NA|TRBJ2-2|NA|TRBV7-9
TGTGCCAGCAGCTTCGGGGCCGGTCAGGGGAACACCGGGGAGCTGTTTTTT
CASSFGAGQGNTGELFF
>TRBD1|TRBJ2-1|NA|TRBV4-3
TGCGCCAGCAGCCAAGACGGGACAGTGAAATCCAATGAGCAGTTCTTC
CASSQDGTVKSNEQFF
>NA|TRBJ2-6|NA|TRBV7-3
TGTGCCAGCAACTCCCCCGGCTCTGGGGCCAACGTCCTGACTTTC
CASNSPGSGANVLTF
>TRBD1|TRBJ1-2|NA|TRBV28
TGTGCCAGCAGCAAGGGACAGGGATTCGGAGGCTACACCTTC
CASSKGQGFGGYTF
>TRBD2|TRBJ2-5|NA|TRBV5-4
TGTGCCAGCAGCTTGAGGGGACTAGCGGGAGGAGAGACCCAGTACTTC
CASSLRGLAGGETQYF
>NA|TRBJ1-1|few|TRBV5-1
TGCGCCAGCAGCTTGGCCACGGGGGTAGACACTGAAGCTTTCTTT
CASSLATGVDTEAFF
>NA|TRBJ1-5|NA|TRBV7-2
TGTGCCAGCAGCTTAGAAAGCAATCAGCCCCAGCATTTT
CASSLESNQPQHF
>TRBD2|TRBJ2-1|NA|TRBV9
TGTGCCAGCAGCGTGGGACTAGCGAATGAGCAGTTCTTC
CASSVGLANEQFF
>NA|TRBJ1-6|NA|TRBV5-1
TGCGCCAGCAGCTTAGAAGGGGGATATTCACCCCTCCACTTT
CASSLEGGYSPLHF
>NA|TRBJ1-5|NA|TRBV6-5
TGTGCCTGCAGCCTTATTAGCAATCAGCCCCAGCATTTT
CACSLISNQPQHF
>NA|TRBJ2-7|NA|TRBV5-1
TGCGCCAGCAGCTTGGAGTACGAGCAGTACTTC
CASSLEYEQYF
>NA|TRBJ2-1|NA|TRBV27
TGTGCCAGCAGTTCCGGGAGCTCCTACAATGAGCAGTTCTTC
CASSSGSSYNEQFF
>TRBD2|TRBJ2-1|NA|TRBV29-1
TGCAGCGTTTGGACTAGCGGGAGAAGGGGTGAGCAGTTCTTC
CSVWTSGRRGEQFF
>TRBD1|TRBJ2-7|NA|TRBV5-6
TGTGCCAGCAGCTTGGTAACAGGGGCCGAGCAGTACTTC
CASSLVTGAEQYF
>NA|TRBJ2-3|NA|TRBV4-3
TGCGCCAGCAGCCAAGAGGATGGGGCTTGGGCAGATACGCAGTATTTT
CASSQEDGAWADTQYF
>NA|TRBJ2-2|NA|TRBV7-9
TGTGCCAGCAGCCCCGGTGACGGGGGTGACACCGGGGAGCTGTTTTTT
CASSPGDGGDTGELFF
>TRBD1|TRBJ2-2|NA|TRBV6-6
TGTGCCAGCTGCCCCAGGGGGTTCGGCGGGGAGCTGTTTTTT
CASCPRGFGGELFF
>NA|TRBJ2-3|NA|TRBV7-2
TGTGCCAGCAGCTTAGTGGGGGGTACAGATACGCAGTATTTT
CASSLVGGTDTQYF
>NA|TRBJ1-6|NA|TRBV4-1
TGCGCCAGCAGCCAAGACTACGATGAGCGGTCCAGGGGTTCACCCCTCCACTTT
CASSQDYDERSRGSPLHF
>TRBD1|TRBJ2-7|NA|TRBV4-2
TGTGCCAGCAGCCAAAATACAGGGGTCGGCTACGAGCAGTACTTC
CASSQNTGVGYEQYF
>NA|TRBJ1-2|NA|TRBV6-5
TGTGCCAGCAGCTCCCCCCAACCTACTAACTATGGCTACACCTTC
CASSSPQPTNYGYTF
>NA|TRBJ1-6|NA|TRBV7-9
TGTGCCAGCAGCTCAGCGGGAGTGCCTTCACCCCTCCACTTT
CASSSAGVPSPLHF
>TRBD2|TRBJ2-7|NA|TRBV7-2
TGTGCCAGCAGCTTTTTTCTAGCGGGGGAATACGAGCAGTACTTC
CASSFFLAGEYEQYF
>NA|TRBJ1-1|NA|TRBV12-5
TGTGCTAGTGATCCAACGTCGGGGGAGACTACTGAAGCTTTCTTT
CASDPTSGETTEAFF
>NA|TRBJ2-2|NA|TRBV11-2
TGTGCCAGCAGTCCAGCCGGGGCCACCGGGGAGCTGTTTTTT
CASSPAGATGELFF